The rows below give T cell receptor beta chains drawn from one sample of a study of blood T cell repertoires in COVID-19. The protocol was immunoSEQ multiplex PCR, while the TCRdb copy is restricted to in-frame clones and leaves out a portion. In the table there are 200,000 to 250,000 clones, roughly 80% of which are singletons. Input material: peripheral blood. The origin of the receptors is a woman under 40 who had recovered from COVID-19. CDR3s include the opening cysteine and the closing phenylalanine or tryptophan. A D gene is named only where the DNA matches it firmly. Only part of the rows carry a size: once, few, many, or a class if the clone is expanded.

J gene: TRBJ2-5; D gene: TRBD2; CDR3 length: 14; V gene: TRBV28; clone size: -; CDR3 DNA: TGTGCCAGCAGTGCGGCGCGGGGGCAAGAGACCCAGTACTTC; CDR3 protein: CASSAARGQETQYF
J gene: TRBJ1-4; D gene: -; CDR3 length: 13; V gene: TRBV5-5; clone size: -; CDR3 DNA: TGTGCCAGCAGCTTGGCCTCGGCAGGGCGACTGTTTTTT; CDR3 protein: CASSLASAGRLFF
J gene: TRBJ1-2; D gene: -; CDR3 length: 12; V gene: TRBV29-1; clone size: few; CDR3 DNA: TGCAGCGCTCGATTCGCGGGCTATGGCTACACCTTC; CDR3 protein: CSARFAGYGYTF
J gene: TRBJ2-5; D gene: -; CDR3 length: 16; V gene: TRBV19; clone size: -; CDR3 DNA: TGTGCCAGTAGTAGGAGGGGGAGGGGTACTGGGGAGACCCAGTACTTC; CDR3 protein: CASSRRGRGTGETQYF
J gene: TRBJ2-3; D gene: TRBD2; CDR3 length: 16; V gene: TRBV3-1/TRBV3-2; clone size: -; CDR3 DNA: TGTGCCAGCAGCCTACGTTACAGCGGGAGTACAGATACGCAGTATTTT; CDR3 protein: CASSLRYSGSTDTQYF
J gene: TRBJ2-1; D gene: TRBD2; CDR3 length: 17; V gene: TRBV2; clone size: -; CDR3 DNA: TGTGCCAGCAACCCAACCGGGACTAGCGGGAGTGTGGTTGAGCAGTTCTTC; CDR3 protein: CASNPTGTSGSVVEQFF
J gene: TRBJ2-5; D gene: -; CDR3 length: 11; V gene: TRBV2; clone size: few; CDR3 DNA: TGTGCCAGCAGTTTCTTGGAGACCCAGTACTTC; CDR3 protein: CASSFLETQYF
J gene: TRBJ2-7; D gene: -; CDR3 length: 14; V gene: TRBV19; clone size: -; CDR3 DNA: TGTGCCAGTAGTCGGAGCTCGACCAACTACGAGCAGTACTTC; CDR3 protein: CASSRSSTNYEQYF
J gene: TRBJ1-1; D gene: TRBD1; CDR3 length: 13; V gene: TRBV10-1; clone size: -; CDR3 DNA: TGCGCCAGCAGTGAATACAGGGGAACTGAAGCTTTCTTT; CDR3 protein: CASSEYRGTEAFF
J gene: TRBJ2-5; D gene: -; CDR3 length: 15; V gene: TRBV9; clone size: -; CDR3 DNA: TGTGCCAGCAGTAAGACAGCTACGTACCAAGAGACCCAGTACTTC; CDR3 protein: CASSKTATYQETQYF
J gene: TRBJ2-2; D gene: -; CDR3 length: 15; V gene: TRBV9; clone size: few; CDR3 DNA: TGTGCCTCTGACGGGACCGGGGGTAACACCGGGGAGCTGTTTTTT; CDR3 protein: CASDGTGGNTGELFF
J gene: TRBJ2-7; D gene: TRBD1; CDR3 length: 14; V gene: TRBV28; clone size: once; CDR3 DNA: TGTGCCAGCAGAGGGACAGGTCGCTCCTACGAGCAGTACTTC; CDR3 protein: CASRGTGRSYEQYF
J gene: TRBJ2-7; D gene: -; CDR3 length: 14; V gene: TRBV5-6; clone size: -; CDR3 DNA: TGTGCCAGCAGTGCCCCACTACGTGGCTACGAGCAGTACTTC; CDR3 protein: CASSAPLRGYEQYF
J gene: TRBJ2-7; D gene: -; CDR3 length: 15; V gene: TRBV4-1; clone size: -; CDR3 DNA: TGCGCCAGCAGCCACAAACAATCCTCCCCCTACGAGCAGTACTTC; CDR3 protein: CASSHKQSSPYEQYF
J gene: TRBJ2-7; D gene: -; CDR3 length: 15; V gene: TRBV30; clone size: -; CDR3 DNA: TGTGCCTGGAGATTCCCGCGTGCAGGCAGGAACGAGCAGTACTTC; CDR3 protein: CAWRFPRAGRNEQYF
J gene: TRBJ1-5; D gene: -; CDR3 length: 12; V gene: TRBV2; clone size: -; CDR3 DNA: TGTGCCAGCAAGGAGAGCAATCAGCCCCAGCATTTT; CDR3 protein: CASKESNQPQHF
J gene: TRBJ1-5; D gene: -; CDR3 length: 14; V gene: TRBV24-1; clone size: once; CDR3 DNA: TGTGCCACCAGTGACCAGGGTTTGAGCCAGCCCCAGCATTTT; CDR3 protein: CATSDQGLSQPQHF
J gene: TRBJ1-2; D gene: -; CDR3 length: 15; V gene: TRBV12-5; clone size: -; CDR3 DNA: TGTGCTAGTGGCCCCTTACAGGGCACTAACTATGGCTACACCTTC; CDR3 protein: CASGPLQGTNYGYTF
J gene: TRBJ1-2; D gene: -; CDR3 length: 14; V gene: TRBV5-4; clone size: -; CDR3 DNA: TGTGCCAGCAGCTTGTGGGCAGGGGTCTATGGCTACACCTTC; CDR3 protein: CASSLWAGVYGYTF
J gene: TRBJ2-7; D gene: -; CDR3 length: 15; V gene: TRBV13; clone size: -; CDR3 DNA: TGTGCCAGCAGCCCAGACCGCCGGGACAACGGCGAGCAGTACTTC; CDR3 protein: CASSPDRRDNGEQYF
J gene: TRBJ2-3; D gene: -; CDR3 length: 16; V gene: TRBV27; clone size: few; CDR3 DNA: TGTGCCAGCAGCCGTCTCGCGAGTAGAGGCACAGATACGCAGTATTTT; CDR3 protein: CASSRLASRGTDTQYF
J gene: TRBJ1-3; D gene: -; CDR3 length: 17; V gene: TRBV2; clone size: -; CDR3 DNA: TGTGCCAGCACATCTCGGGCAACGGGATCCCAGCGAAACACCATATATTTT; CDR3 protein: CASTSRATGSQRNTIYF
J gene: TRBJ2-7; D gene: TRBD2; CDR3 length: 14; V gene: TRBV7-2; clone size: -; CDR3 DNA: TGTGCCAGCAGCCCGACTAGCGGGGGGTACGAGCAGTACTTC; CDR3 protein: CASSPTSGGYEQYF
J gene: TRBJ2-7; D gene: TRBD2; CDR3 length: 12; V gene: TRBV28; clone size: -; CDR3 DNA: TGTGCCAGCGGACTAGCGTGGTACGAGCAGTACTTC; CDR3 protein: CASGLAWYEQYF
J gene: TRBJ2-2; D gene: TRBD2; CDR3 length: 15; V gene: TRBV6-4; clone size: few; CDR3 DNA: TGTGCCAGCAGTGACTCAGCGGGAGGGCCCGGGGAGCTGTTTTTT; CDR3 protein: CASSDSAGGPGELFF
J gene: TRBJ2-1; D gene: -; CDR3 length: 13; V gene: TRBV24-1; clone size: -; CDR3 DNA: TGTGCCACCAGTGATGCCGCTCAAAGGGGGAAGTTCTTC; CDR3 protein: CATSDAAQRGKFF
J gene: TRBJ2-5; D gene: -; CDR3 length: 18; V gene: TRBV11-2; clone size: -; CDR3 DNA: TGTGCCAGCAGCTTTCAACGAGGGGGACCCATCCCCCCAGAGACCCAGTACTTC; CDR3 protein: CASSFQRGGPIPPETQYF